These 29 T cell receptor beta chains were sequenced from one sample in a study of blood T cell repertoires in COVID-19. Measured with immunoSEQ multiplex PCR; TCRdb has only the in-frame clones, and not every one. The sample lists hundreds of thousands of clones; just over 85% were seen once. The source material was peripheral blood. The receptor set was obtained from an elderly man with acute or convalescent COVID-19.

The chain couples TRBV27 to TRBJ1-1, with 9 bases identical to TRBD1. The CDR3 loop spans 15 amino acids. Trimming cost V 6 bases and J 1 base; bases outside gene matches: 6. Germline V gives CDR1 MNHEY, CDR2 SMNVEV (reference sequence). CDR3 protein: CASREQGAQNTEAFF. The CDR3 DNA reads TGTGCCAGCAGGGAACAGGGGGCCCAGAACACTGAAGCTTTCTTT.

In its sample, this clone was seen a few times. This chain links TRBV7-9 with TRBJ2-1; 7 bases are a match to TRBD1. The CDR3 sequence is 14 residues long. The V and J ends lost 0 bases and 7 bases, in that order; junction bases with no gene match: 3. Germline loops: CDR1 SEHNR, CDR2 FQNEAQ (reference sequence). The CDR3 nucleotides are TGTGCCAGCAGCTTAGCTACAGGGGCGAATGAGCAGTTCTTC. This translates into CASSLATGANEQFF.

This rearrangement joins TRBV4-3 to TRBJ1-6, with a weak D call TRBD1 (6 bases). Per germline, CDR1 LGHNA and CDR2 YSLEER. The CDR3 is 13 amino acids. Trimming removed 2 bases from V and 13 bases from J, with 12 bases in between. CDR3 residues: CASSQRTVGPLHF. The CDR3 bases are TGCGCCAGCAGCCAAAGGACAGTCGGCCCCCTCCACTTT.

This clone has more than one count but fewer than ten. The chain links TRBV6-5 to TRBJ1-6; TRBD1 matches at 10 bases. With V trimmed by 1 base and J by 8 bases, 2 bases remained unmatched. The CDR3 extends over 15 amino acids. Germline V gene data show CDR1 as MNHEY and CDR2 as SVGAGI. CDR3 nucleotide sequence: TGTGCCAGCAGTTACTGGGGACAGGGGCATTCACCCCTCCACTTT. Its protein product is CASSYWGQGHSPLHF.

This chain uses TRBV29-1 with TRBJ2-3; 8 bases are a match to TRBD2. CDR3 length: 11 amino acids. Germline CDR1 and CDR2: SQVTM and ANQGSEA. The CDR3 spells CTGGAGDTQYF. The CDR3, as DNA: TGCACCGGGGGGGCCGGGGATACGCAGTATTTT.

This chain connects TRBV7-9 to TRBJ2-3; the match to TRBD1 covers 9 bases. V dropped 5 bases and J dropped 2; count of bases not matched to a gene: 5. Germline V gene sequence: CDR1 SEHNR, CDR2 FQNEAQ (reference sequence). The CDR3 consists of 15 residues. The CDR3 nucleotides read TGTGCCAGCAGCCCGGGACAGGGTGACACAGATACGCAGTATTTT. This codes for CASSPGQGDTDTQYF.

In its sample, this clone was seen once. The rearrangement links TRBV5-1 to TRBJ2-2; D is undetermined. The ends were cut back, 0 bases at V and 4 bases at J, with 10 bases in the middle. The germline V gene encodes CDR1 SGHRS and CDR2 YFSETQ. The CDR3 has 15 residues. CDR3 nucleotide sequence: TGCGCCAGCAGCTTGGACCAGGTTGGCACCGGGGAGCTGTTTTTT. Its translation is CASSLDQVGTGELFF.

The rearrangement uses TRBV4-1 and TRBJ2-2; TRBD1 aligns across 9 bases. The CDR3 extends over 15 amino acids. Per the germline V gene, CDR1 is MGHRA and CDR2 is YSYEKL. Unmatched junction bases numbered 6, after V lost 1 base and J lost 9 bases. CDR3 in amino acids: CASSQADRGSRELFF. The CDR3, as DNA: TGCGCCAGCAGCCAAGCGGACAGGGGTAGTCGGGAGCTGTTTTTT.

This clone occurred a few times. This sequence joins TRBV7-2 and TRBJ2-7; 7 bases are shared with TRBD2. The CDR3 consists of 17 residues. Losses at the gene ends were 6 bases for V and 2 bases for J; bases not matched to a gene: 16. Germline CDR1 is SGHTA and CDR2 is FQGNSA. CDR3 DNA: TGTGCCAGCAGTCGCACCACTAGCGCCGCCACCCCCTACGAGCAGTACTTC. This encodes CASSRTTSAATPYEQYF.

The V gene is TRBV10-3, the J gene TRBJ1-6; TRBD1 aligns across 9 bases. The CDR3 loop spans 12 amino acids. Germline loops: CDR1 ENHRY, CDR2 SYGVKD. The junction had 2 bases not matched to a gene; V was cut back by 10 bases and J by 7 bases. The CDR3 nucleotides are TGTGCCACGGGGACAGGGAATTCACCCCTCCACTTT. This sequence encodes CATGTGNSPLHF.

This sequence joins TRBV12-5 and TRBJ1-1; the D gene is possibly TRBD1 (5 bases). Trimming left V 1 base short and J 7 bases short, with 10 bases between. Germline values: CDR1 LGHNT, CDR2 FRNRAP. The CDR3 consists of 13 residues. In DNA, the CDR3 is TGTGCTAGTGGTTTGGGGGCAGGGTATGAAGCTTTCTTT. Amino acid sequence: CASGLGAGYEAFF.

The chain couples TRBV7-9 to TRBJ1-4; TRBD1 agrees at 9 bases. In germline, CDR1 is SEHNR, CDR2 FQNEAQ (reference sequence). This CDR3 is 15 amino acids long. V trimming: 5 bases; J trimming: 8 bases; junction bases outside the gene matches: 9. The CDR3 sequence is CASSATGQGGEKLFF. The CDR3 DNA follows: TGTGCCAGCAGCGCAACGGGACAGGGAGGGGAAAAACTGTTTTTT.

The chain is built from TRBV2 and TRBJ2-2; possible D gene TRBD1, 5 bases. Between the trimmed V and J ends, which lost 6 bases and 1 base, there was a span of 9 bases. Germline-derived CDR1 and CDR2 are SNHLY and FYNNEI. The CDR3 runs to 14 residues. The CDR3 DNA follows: TGTGCCAGCAGGCTCAGGGTGAACACCGGGGAGCTGTTTTTT. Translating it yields CASRLRVNTGELFF.

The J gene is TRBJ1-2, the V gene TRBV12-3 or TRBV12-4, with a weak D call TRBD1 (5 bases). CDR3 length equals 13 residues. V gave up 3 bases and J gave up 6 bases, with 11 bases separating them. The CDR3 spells CASSFQSGNGYTF. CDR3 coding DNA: TGTGCCAGCAGTTTTCAGTCAGGGAATGGCTACACCTTC.

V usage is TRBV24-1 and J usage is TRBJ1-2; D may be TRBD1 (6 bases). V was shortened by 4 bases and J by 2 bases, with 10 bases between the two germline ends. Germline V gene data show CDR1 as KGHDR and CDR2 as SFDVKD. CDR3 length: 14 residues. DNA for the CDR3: TGTGCCACCAGTGAGGGGACACAGAACTATGGCTACACCTTC. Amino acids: CATSEGTQNYGYTF.

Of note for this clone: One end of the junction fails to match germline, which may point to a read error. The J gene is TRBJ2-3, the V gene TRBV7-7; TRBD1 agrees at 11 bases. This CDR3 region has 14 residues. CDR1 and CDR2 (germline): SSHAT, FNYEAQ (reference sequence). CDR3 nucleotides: TGTGCTAGCAGCTGGGGACAGGGGGCAGATACGCAGTATTTT. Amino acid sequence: CASSWGQGADTQYF.

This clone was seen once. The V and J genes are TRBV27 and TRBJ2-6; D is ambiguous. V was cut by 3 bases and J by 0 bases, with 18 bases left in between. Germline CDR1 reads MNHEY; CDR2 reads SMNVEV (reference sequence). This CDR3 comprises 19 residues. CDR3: CASSFALRELSSGANVLTF. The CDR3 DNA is TGTGCCAGCAGTTTCGCCTTACGTGAGCTTAGCTCTGGGGCCAACGTCCTGACTTTC.

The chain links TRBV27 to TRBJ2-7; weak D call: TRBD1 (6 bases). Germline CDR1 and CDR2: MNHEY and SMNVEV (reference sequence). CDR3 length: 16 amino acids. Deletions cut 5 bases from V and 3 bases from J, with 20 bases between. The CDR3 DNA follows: TGTGCCAGCAGTCCAGGGAACAGGGCTATCGGCTACGAGCAGTACGTC. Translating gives CASSPGNRAIGYEQYV.

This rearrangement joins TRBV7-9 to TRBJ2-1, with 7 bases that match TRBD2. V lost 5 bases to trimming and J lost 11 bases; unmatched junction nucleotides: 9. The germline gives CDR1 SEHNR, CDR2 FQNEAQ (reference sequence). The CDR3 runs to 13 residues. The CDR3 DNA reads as TGTGCCAGCAGCCCCCGTCCAGCGGGACAGCAGTTCTTC. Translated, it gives CASSPRPAGQQFF.

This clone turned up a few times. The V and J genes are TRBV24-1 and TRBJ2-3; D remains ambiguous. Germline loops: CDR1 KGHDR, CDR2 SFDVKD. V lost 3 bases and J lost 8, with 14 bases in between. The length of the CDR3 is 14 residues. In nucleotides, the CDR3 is TGTGCCACCAGTGATCTACAGTCAGGCCGTACGCAGTATTTT. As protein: CATSDLQSGRTQYF.

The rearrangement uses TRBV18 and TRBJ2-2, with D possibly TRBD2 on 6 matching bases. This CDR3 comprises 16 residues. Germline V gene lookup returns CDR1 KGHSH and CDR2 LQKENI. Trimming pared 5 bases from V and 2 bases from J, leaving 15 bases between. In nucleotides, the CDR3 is TGTGCCAGCTCAGGCCGGGGACTCCAAAACACCGGGGAGCTGTTTTTT. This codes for CASSGRGLQNTGELFF.

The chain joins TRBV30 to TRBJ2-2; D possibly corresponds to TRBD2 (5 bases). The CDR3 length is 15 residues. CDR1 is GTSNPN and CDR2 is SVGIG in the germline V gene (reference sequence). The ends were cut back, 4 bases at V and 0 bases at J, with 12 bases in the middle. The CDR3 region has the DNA TGTGCCTGGAACGAGGGCTTTACGAACACCGGGGAGCTGTTTTTT. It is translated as CAWNEGFTNTGELFF.

CDR3 in amino acids: CASSPFGQGGTDTQYF. The CDR3 nucleotides are TGTGCCAGCAGCCCTTTCGGACAGGGAGGCACAGATACGCAGTATTTT. V is TRBV7-3 and J is TRBJ2-3; 8 nucleotides align to TRBD1. Losses at the gene ends were 5 bases for V and 1 base for J; bases not matched to a gene: 8. CDR3 length: 16 amino acids. Germline V gene lookup returns CDR1 SGHTA and CDR2 FQGTGA.

CDR3 bases: TGTGCCAGCAGCCAAGTAGGGAGTCCCCAGCATTTT. Protein product: CASSQVGSPQHF. J is TRBJ1-5 and V is TRBV3-1 (or the pseudogene TRBV3-2); no reliable D call. The CDR3 sequence is 12 residues long. Trimming took off 1 base at V and 10 bases at J, with 8 bases between the two ends. Germline V gene lookup returns CDR1 LGHDT and CDR2 YNNKEL (reference sequence).

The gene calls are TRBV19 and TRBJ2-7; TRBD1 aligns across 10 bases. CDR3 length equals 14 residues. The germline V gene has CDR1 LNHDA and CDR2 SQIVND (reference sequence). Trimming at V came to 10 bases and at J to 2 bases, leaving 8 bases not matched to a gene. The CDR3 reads CATTKGQGTYEQYF. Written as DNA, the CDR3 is TGTGCCACCACCAAGGGACAGGGGACCTACGAGCAGTACTTC.

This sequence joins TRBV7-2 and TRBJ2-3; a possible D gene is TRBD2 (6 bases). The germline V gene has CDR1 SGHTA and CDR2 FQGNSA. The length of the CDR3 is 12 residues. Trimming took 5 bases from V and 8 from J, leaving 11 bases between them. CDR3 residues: CASSTVGGTQYF. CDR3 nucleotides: TGTGCCAGCAGCACCGTCGGGGGTACGCAGTATTTT.

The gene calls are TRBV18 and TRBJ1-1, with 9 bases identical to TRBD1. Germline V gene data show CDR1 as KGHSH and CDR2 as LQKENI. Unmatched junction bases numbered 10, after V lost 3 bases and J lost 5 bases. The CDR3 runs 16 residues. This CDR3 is CASSPGRGQGGTEAFF. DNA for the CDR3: TGTGCCAGCTCACCGGGTAGGGGACAGGGTGGAACTGAAGCTTTCTTT.

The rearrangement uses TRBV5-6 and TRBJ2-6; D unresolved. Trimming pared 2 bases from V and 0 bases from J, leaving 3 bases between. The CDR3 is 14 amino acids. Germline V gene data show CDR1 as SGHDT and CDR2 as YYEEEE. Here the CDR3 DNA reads TGTGCCAGCAGCTTCGGCTCTGGGGCCAACGTCCTGACTTTC. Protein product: CASSFGSGANVLTF. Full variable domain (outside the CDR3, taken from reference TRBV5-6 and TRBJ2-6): DAGVTQSPTHLIKTRGQQVTLRCSPKSGHDTVSWYQQALGQGPQFIFQYYEEEERQRGNFPDRFSGHQFPNYSSELNVNALLLGDSALYLCASSFGSGANVLTFGAGSRLTVL.

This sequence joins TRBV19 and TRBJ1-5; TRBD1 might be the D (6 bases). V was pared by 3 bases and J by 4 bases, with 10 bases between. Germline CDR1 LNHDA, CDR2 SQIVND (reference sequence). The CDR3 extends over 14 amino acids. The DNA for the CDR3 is TGTGCCAGTAGTATCGGACAGCTTAATCAGCCCCAGCATTTT. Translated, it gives CASSIGQLNQPQHF.